This T cell receptor (beta chain) was observed in a study of T cell changes during pregnancy in multiple sclerosis. The CDR3 spans 14 residues. Germline V lookup: CDR1 SGHNT, CDR2 YENEEA. After removal of 2 bases from V and 9 bases from J, the junction contained 7 bases not matched to a gene. TCRdb's table, derived via immunoSEQ multiplex PCR, lists solely in-frame clones and lacks some. The sample yields about 42,000 clones, about 88% seen once. The specimen comprised CD4+ T cells from peripheral blood mononuclear cells, sampled in the second trimester of pregnancy. The sequence was collected from a female donor with multiple sclerosis, enrolled in a pregnancy study. This chain links TRBV11-3 with TRBJ2-1, with 7 bases matching TRBD2. The CDR3 protein is CASSLHAGAGEQFF. In nucleotides, the CDR3 is TGTGCCAGCAGCTTACATGCGGGAGCGGGTGAGCAGTTCTTC.